A selection of T cell receptor beta chains follows, all from one sample in a study of neurological immune-mediated disorders. TCRdb reprocessed the 5' RACE reads via MiXCR and lists one record per CDR3 protein. The table shows approximately 58,000 distinct CDR3 sequences, with roughly 8% occurring only once. Sequenced sample: PBMCs. These receptors originate from a woman between 35 and 50 years old in good health. Each CDR3 is given with its conserved first and last residue.

v_call | cdr3_aa
TRBV10-3 | CAIRDSHSGNTIYF
TRBV5-5 | CASRMDGSYEQYF
TRBV5-1 | CASSKNRVNTEAFF
TRBV6-2/TRBV6-3 | CASNDVAYEQYF
TRBV6-2/TRBV6-3 | CASSRDRVITGELFF
TRBV7-9 | CASSLEVQTGDYEQYF
TRBV10-3 | CAISEYQEISTDTQYF
TRBV5-1 | CASSPTGGKAEAFF
TRBV6-2/TRBV6-3 | CASSSPGGSSYEQYF
TRBV5-6 | CASSWYGGGAQNIQYF
TRBV4-1 | CASSQNPRLAGGLYNEQFF
TRBV7-8 | CASSLRVAGYNEQFF
TRBV7-9 | CASSLEESSAPF
TRBV12-3/TRBV12-4 | CASSPGTRGYTF
TRBV27 | CASSLGVGGRSPLHF
TRBV7-2 | CASSLSYGEAFF
TRBV20-1 | CSARGQGKLEKLFF
TRBV6-2/TRBV6-3 | CASSSYLYEQYF
TRBV7-8 | CASSLSAMSEAFF
TRBV6-5 | CASTRGDTYEQYF
TRBV2 | CASSTHADTQYF
TRBV10-3 | CAISERGQPQHF
TRBV11-2 | CASSPSHEQFF
TRBV12-3/TRBV12-4 | CASSSVERGFTDTQYF
TRBV7-7 | CASSPQVIGSGNTIYF
TRBV12-3/TRBV12-4 | CASSRQGAYYGYTF
TRBV12-3/TRBV12-4 | CASSIDRGFAGELFF
TRBV2 | CASSERGGMEAFF
TRBV4-3 | CASSQSAASTDTQYF
TRBV3-1 | CASSQVYNEQFF
TRBV15 | CATSGGASGSEVTEAFF
TRBV30 | CAWSVGQGEHNEQFF
TRBV6-5 | CASRINRGLDQPQHF
TRBV7-6 | CASCWGTGGINEQFF
TRBV20-1 | CSAREIGVSGTEAFF